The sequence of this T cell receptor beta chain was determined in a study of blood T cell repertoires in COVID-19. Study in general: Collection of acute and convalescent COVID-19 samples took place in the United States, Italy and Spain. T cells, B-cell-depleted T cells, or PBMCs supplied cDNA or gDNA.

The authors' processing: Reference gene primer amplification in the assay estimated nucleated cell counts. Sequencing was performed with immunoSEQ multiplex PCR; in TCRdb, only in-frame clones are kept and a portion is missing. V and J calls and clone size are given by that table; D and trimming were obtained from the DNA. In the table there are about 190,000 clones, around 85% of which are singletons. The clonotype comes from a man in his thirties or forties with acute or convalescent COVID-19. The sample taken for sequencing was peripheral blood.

The CDR3 region is CASSSGRRGTGELFF. The CDR3 DNA is TGTGCCAGCAGTTCTGGACGGAGGGGCACCGGGGAGCTGTTTTTT. The chain joins TRBV13 to TRBJ2-2; D is perhaps TRBD2 (6 bases). The CDR3 consists of 15 residues. V lost 6 bases to trimming and J lost 4 bases, with 15 bases between them. CDR1 is PRHDT, CDR2 FYEKMQ, per germline (reference sequence).